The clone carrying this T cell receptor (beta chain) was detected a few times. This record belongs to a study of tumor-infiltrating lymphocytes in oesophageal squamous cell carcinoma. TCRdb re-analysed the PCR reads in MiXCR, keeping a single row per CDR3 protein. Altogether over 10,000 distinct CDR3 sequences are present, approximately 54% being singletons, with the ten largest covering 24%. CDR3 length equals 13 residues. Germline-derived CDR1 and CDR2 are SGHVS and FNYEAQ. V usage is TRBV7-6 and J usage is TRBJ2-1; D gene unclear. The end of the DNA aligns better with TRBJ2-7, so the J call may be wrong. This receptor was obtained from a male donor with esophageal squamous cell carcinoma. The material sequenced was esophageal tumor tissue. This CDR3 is CASSPLNSYEQYF. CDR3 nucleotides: TGTGCCAGCAGCCCGCTGAACTCCTACGAGCAGTACTTC.